A single sample gave rise to the 17 T cell receptor beta chains below, sequenced in a study of OX40 agonist ivuxolimab in advanced cancers. The library was obtained by the immunoSEQ multiplex PCR assay. TCRdb obtained this table from immuneACCESS and retained in-frame rearrangements with V and J assigned. These tables miss some clones; where compared with another copy, unresolved V genes account for less than half of the shortfall, and the remainder is unexplained. A total of 90,000 or so clones appear in this sample, nearly 90% of them only once. 0.3% to 0.4% of the sample belongs to the ten largest clones. Here the sequenced sample was CD4+ or CD8+ T cells sorted from blood, taken in a trial of the OX40 agonist ivuxolimab. These receptors were collected from an adult with an advanced solid tumor such as melanoma, head and neck, liver or kidney cancer.

This clone has only one observation. V and J are TRBV30 and TRBJ2-7, with D maybe TRBD1 (5 bases). Germline CDR1 reads GTSNPN; CDR2 reads SVGIG (reference sequence). The CDR3 is made up of 12 amino acids. V lost 3 bases and J 6 bases, leaving 12 bases between the germline ends. The CDR3 here is CAWRYDRSEQYF. The CDR3 coding sequence is TGTGCCTGGAGATATGACAGAAGCGAGCAGTACTTC.

The V call is TRBV5-6, the J call TRBJ1-2, with D possibly matching TRBD1 (5 bases). Looked up from germline, CDR1 is SGHDT and CDR2 is YYEEEE. The CDR3 covers 15 residues. V lost 3 bases, J lost 2 bases, and 14 bases lay in between. The CDR3 is CASSSLGGENYGYTF. DNA for the CDR3: TGTGCCAGCAGCTCCTTGGGAGGGGAGAACTATGGCTACACCTTC.

The CDR3: CASSVQTGLSTDTQYF. CDR3 coding DNA: TGTGCCAGCAGCGTGCAGACAGGGCTTAGCACAGATACGCAGTATTTT. The chain combines TRBV9 with TRBJ2-3, with 7 nucleotides matching TRBD1. CDR1 and CDR2 from the germline V gene are SGDLS and YYNGEE. CDR3 length: 16 amino acids. Trimming at V came to 2 bases and at J to 0 bases, leaving 6 bases not matched to a gene.

The chain couples TRBV11-2 to TRBJ1-4, with D tentatively TRBD1 (6 bases). Germline V gene sequence: CDR1 SGHAT, CDR2 FQNNGV. The CDR3 sequence is 14 residues long. V was clipped by 6 bases and J by 4 bases, with 12 bases between them. This chain's CDR3 is CASRRQDGNEKLFF. CDR3 bases: TGTGCCAGCAGAAGACAGGACGGTAATGAAAAACTGTTTTTT.

V and J are TRBV30 and TRBJ1-5; tentatively, D is TRBD1 (5 bases). The CDR3 runs 15 residues. The V end lost 3 bases, the J end lost 4 bases, and 16 bases lay between the germline ends. Per the germline V gene, CDR1 is GTSNPN and CDR2 is SVGIG (reference sequence). In DNA, the CDR3 is TGTGCCTGGAGCTCCCCGGGGGGATTGAATCAGCCCCAGCATTTT. Its protein is CAWSSPGGLNQPQHF.

This chain links TRBV27 with TRBJ1-2, with TRBD1 matching over 9 bases. V was pared by 4 bases and J by 3 bases, with 6 bases of the junction left unmatched. Germline CDR1 is MNHEY and CDR2 is SMNVEV (reference sequence). The CDR3 contains 15 residues. The CDR3 is CASSSYRGPHYGYTF. In nucleotides, the CDR3 is TGTGCCAGCAGTTCTTACAGGGGGCCCCACTATGGCTACACCTTC.

The chain employs TRBV11-2 and TRBJ2-1; no clear D gene. V gave up 2 bases and J gave up 9 bases, with 11 bases separating them. This CDR3 has 13 amino acids. Per germline, CDR1 SGHAT and CDR2 FQNNGV. The CDR3 loop is CASSLSGRGEQFF. The CDR3 coding sequence is TGTGCCAGCAGCTTATCGGGTCGTGGTGAGCAGTTCTTC. Full variable domain (remainder filled in from reference TRBV11-2 and TRBJ2-1): EAGVAQSPRYKIIEKRQSVAFWCNPISGHATLYWYQQILGQGPKLLIQFQNNGVVDDSQLPKDRFSAERLKGVDSTLKIQPAKLEDSAVYLCASSLSGRGEQFFGPGTRLTVL.

The chain has TRBV6-5 and TRBJ1-2; 7 bases agree with TRBD1. The CDR3 is 13 residues long. CDR1 is MNHEY and CDR2 is SVGAGI in the germline V gene. V shed 6 bases and J 8 bases; nucleotides not matched to a gene: 9. The CDR3 sequence is CASSTTGFRGYTF. CDR3 sequence (DNA): TGTGCCAGCAGCACGACAGGGTTTAGGGGCTACACCTTC.

CDR3 region: CASSGGVTNEKLFF. CDR3 sequence (DNA): TGTGCCAGCAGCGGGGGGGTCACTAATGAAAAACTGTTTTTT. J is TRBJ1-4 and V is TRBV9, with D tentatively TRBD1 (5 bases). The germline gives CDR1 SGDLS, CDR2 YYNGEE. This CDR3 region has 14 residues. Trimming stripped 3 bases from V and 2 bases from J, with 8 bases between.

The rearrangement joins TRBV9 to TRBJ2-1, with TRBD2 identical over 9 bases. Trimming at V came to 4 bases and at J to 7 bases, leaving 9 bases not matched to a gene. Germline lookup yields CDR1 SGDLS and CDR2 YYNGEE. The CDR3 extends over 15 amino acids. CDR3: CASSWSAGGRNEQFF. CDR3 sequence (DNA): TGTGCCAGCAGCTGGTCGGCGGGAGGGCGGAATGAGCAGTTCTTC.

The table lists this clone with a count of one. The genes are TRBV19 and TRBJ1-5; TRBD1 might be the D (6 bases). Germline V gene lookup returns CDR1 LNHDA and CDR2 SQIVND (reference sequence). Trimming took off 5 bases at V and 5 bases at J, with 10 bases between the two ends. The CDR3 sequence is 13 residues long. The CDR3 region is CASSSRQDQPQHF. The CDR3, as DNA: TGTGCCAGTAGTTCCAGACAGGATCAGCCCCAGCATTTT.

This chain joins TRBV6-5 and TRBJ1-2, with 8 bases matching TRBD1. The CDR3 sequence is 15 residues long. V was clipped by 0 bases and J by 5 bases; unmatched bases: 5. CDR1 and CDR2 (germline): MNHEY, SVGAGI. The CDR3 bases are TGTGCCAGCAGTTACTCGATCAGACAGGGGTATGGCTACACCTTC. Translating it yields CASSYSIRQGYGYTF.

This chain connects TRBV18 to TRBJ1-1, with a possible D match to TRBD1 (6 bases). This CDR3 comprises 13 residues. The germline gives CDR1 KGHSH, CDR2 LQKENI. Trimming took off 3 bases at V and 11 bases at J, with 16 bases between the two ends. For the CDR3, the DNA is TGTGCCAGCTCACCCGTCGACAGGATCGGGGCTTTCTTT. Translating gives CASSPVDRIGAFF.

The chain couples TRBV11-3 to TRBJ2-7, with 7 bases matching TRBD1. Germline-derived CDR1 and CDR2 are SGHNT and YENEEA. J gave up 5 bases and V 3 bases, and 10 bases lay outside the gene matches. The CDR3 is made up of 15 amino acids. The chain's CDR3 is CASSLWGQLDDEQYF. For the CDR3, the DNA is TGTGCCAGCAGCTTGTGGGGACAGCTCGACGACGAGCAGTACTTC.

Notes on this clone: A read error may produce the germline difference seen at one junction end. This chain joins TRBV4-1 and TRBJ2-2; D is uncertain. Germline loops: CDR1 MGHRA, CDR2 YSYEKL. This CDR3 is 12 amino acids long. The CDR3 protein is CASSQGTGELFF. Written as DNA, the CDR3 is TGCGCCAGCAGCCAAGGGACCGGCGAGCTGTTTTTT.

V is TRBV7-9 and J is TRBJ2-3; 8 bases fit TRBD2. Germline assignment: CDR1 SEHNR and CDR2 FQNEAQ (reference sequence). V gave up 5 bases and J gave up 4 bases; unmatched junction bases: 5. The CDR3 has 14 residues. CDR3 amino acids: CASSRGGFPDTQYF. The CDR3 DNA is TGTGCCAGCAGCCGCGGGGGGTTCCCAGATACGCAGTATTTT.

This chain uses TRBV7-2 with TRBJ2-1; D perhaps matches TRBD2 (7 bases). The germline gives CDR1 SGHTA, CDR2 FQGNSA. The length of the CDR3 is 14 residues. V lost 0 bases, J lost 9 bases, and 12 bases lay in between. CDR3 nucleotide sequence: TGTGCCAGCAGCTTAGCGGGGGGGCAGGGTGAGCAGTTCTTC. Protein: CASSLAGGQGEQFF.